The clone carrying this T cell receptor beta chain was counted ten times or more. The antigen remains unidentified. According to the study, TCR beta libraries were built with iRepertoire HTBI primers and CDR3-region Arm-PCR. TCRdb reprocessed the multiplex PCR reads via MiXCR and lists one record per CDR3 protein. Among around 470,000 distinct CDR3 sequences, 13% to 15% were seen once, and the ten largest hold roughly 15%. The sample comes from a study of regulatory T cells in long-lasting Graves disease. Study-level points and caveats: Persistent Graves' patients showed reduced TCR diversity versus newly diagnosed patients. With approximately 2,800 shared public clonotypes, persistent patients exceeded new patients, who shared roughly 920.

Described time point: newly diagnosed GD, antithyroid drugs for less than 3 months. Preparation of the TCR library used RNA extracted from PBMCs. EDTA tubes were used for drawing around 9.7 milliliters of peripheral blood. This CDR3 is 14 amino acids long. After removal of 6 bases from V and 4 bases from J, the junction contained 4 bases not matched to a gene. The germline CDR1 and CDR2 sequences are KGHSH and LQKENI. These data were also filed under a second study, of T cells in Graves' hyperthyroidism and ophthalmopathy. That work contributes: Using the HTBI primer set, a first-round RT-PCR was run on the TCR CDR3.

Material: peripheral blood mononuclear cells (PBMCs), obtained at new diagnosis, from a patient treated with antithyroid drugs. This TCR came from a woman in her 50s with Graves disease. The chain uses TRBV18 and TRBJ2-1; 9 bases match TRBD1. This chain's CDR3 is CASSGTGTYNEQFF. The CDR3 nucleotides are TGTGCCAGCTCCGGGACAGGGACATACAATGAGCAGTTCTTC.